These 27 T cell receptor beta chains were sequenced from one sample in a study of shared clonotypes between healthy human individuals. Clones were sequenced by immunoSEQ multiplex PCR, and TCRdb holds only the in-frame ones, with some missing. The data hold some 1 million clones, with around 74% observed a single time. Sequences were obtained from memory CD4+ T cells sorted from blood. Subset of the sample: CD45RA-negative fraction. The receptors derive from a young man in good health.

This chain connects TRBV19 to TRBJ2-1; D gene unclear. Germline loops: CDR1 LNHDA, CDR2 SQIVND (reference sequence). V lost 6 bases and J lost 6, with 6 bases in between. The CDR3 contains 11 residues. The CDR3 sequence is CASRNSNEQFF. CDR3 bases: TGTGCCAGTAGAAACAGCAATGAGCAGTTCTTC.

The V gene is TRBV14, the J gene TRBJ1-3; 7 nucleotides line up with TRBD1. The trim removed 1 base at V and 0 bases at J, leaving 9 bases unmatched. This CDR3 comprises 18 residues. Germline CDR1 and CDR2: SGHDN and FVKESK. CDR3 residues: CASSQGFRQGHSGNTIYF. CDR3 DNA sequence: TGTGCCAGCAGCCAAGGGTTCCGACAGGGACACTCTGGAAACACCATATATTTT.

The chain combines TRBV9 with TRBJ1-4; unclear D gene. Germline-derived CDR1 and CDR2 are SGDLS and YYNGEE. This CDR3 spans 15 amino acids. V lost 4 bases and J lost 3, with 13 bases in between. The DNA of the CDR3 is TGTGCCAGCAGCAGAGGAGGTTCCTCTAATGAAAAACTGTTTTTT. Its protein is CASSRGGSSNEKLFF.

The chain combines TRBV2 with TRBJ2-5; possible D gene TRBD2, 6 bases. This CDR3 contains 13 residues. V was clipped by 4 bases and J by 4 bases, with 10 bases between them. CDR1 is SNHLY, CDR2 FYNNEI, per germline. CDR3 in DNA: TGTGCCAGCAGTGTGCTAGCGCGAGAGACCCAGTACTTC. Its translation: CASSVLARETQYF.

The rearrangement uses TRBV5-1 and TRBJ1-5; weak D call: TRBD1 (6 bases). Germline V CDR1 and CDR2: SGHRS, YFSETQ. CDR3 length: 14 residues. V was clipped by 1 base and J by 7 bases, with 12 bases between them. The CDR3 is CASSLMQGSQPQHF. CDR3 nucleotides: TGCGCCAGCAGCTTGATGCAGGGGAGCCAGCCCCAGCATTTT.

The chain uses TRBV5-1 and TRBJ1-4, with 8 bases lining up with TRBD1. This CDR3 has 14 amino acids. Germline CDR1 is SGHRS and CDR2 is YFSETQ. V was clipped by 3 bases and J by 8 bases; unmatched bases: 6. Here the CDR3 DNA reads TGCGCCAGCAGCTCCGGGACAGGCTGGGAAAAACTGTTTTTT. Protein: CASSSGTGWEKLFF. Combining the CDR3 with reference TRBV5-1 and TRBJ1-4 gives the whole variable domain KAGVTQTPRYLIKTRGQQVTLSCSPISGHRSVSWYQQTPGQGLQFLFEYFSETQRNKGNFPGRFSGRQFSNSRSEMNVSTLELGDSALYLCASSSGTGWEKLFFGSGTQLSVL.

This chain joins TRBV2 and TRBJ1-1, with D perhaps matching TRBD1 (5 bases). This CDR3 spans 14 amino acids. Trimming took 6 bases from V and 3 from J, leaving 14 bases between them. Germline loops: CDR1 SNHLY, CDR2 FYNNEI. The CDR3 loop is CASSREGGDTEAFF. The DNA for the CDR3 is TGTGCCAGCAGCCGAGAAGGAGGGGACACTGAAGCTTTCTTT.

The chain combines TRBV19 with TRBJ2-3; no clear D gene. The CDR3 contains 13 residues. Germline CDR1 and CDR2: LNHDA and SQIVND (reference sequence). The ends were cut back, 5 bases at V and 7 bases at J, with 13 bases in the middle. The CDR3 bases are TGTGCCAGTAGTGTAAGTTCGAGGTATACGCAGTATTTT. Protein product: CASSVSSRYTQYF.

This clone was seen many times. The V call is TRBV7-2, the J call TRBJ2-1, with unresolved D. The germline V gene has CDR1 SGHTA and CDR2 FQGNSA. V lost 1 base, J lost 3 bases, and 4 bases lay in between. The CDR3 is 13 residues long. In DNA form, the CDR3 reads TGTGCCAGCAGCTTAGACTACTACAATGAGCAGTTCTTC. It codes for CASSLDYYNEQFF.

The V gene is TRBV6-1, the J gene TRBJ2-7, with D hard to call. The germline V gene has CDR1 MNHNS and CDR2 SASEGT. V was clipped by 1 base and J by 2 bases, with 6 bases between them. The length of the CDR3 is 13 residues. For the CDR3, the DNA is TGTGCCAGCAGTGAAGTGGCAACCTACGAGCAGTACTTC. This gives the protein CASSEVATYEQYF.

CDR3 protein: CASSLGLGGHYGYTF. In DNA, the CDR3 is TGTGCCAGCAGTTTGGGCCTCGGGGGGCACTATGGCTACACCTTC. The chain combines TRBV27 with TRBJ1-2, with D perhaps matching TRBD1 (6 bases). V lost 3 bases to trimming and J lost 3 bases, with 14 bases between them. Germline-derived CDR1 and CDR2 are MNHEY and SMNVEV (reference sequence). The CDR3 is made up of 15 amino acids.

This clone has just a few counts. The gene calls are TRBV2 and TRBJ2-4, with 13 bases identical to TRBD2. J lost 10 bases, V lost 3 bases, and 6 bases had no gene match. The CDR3 sequence is 15 residues long. The germline V gene has CDR1 SNHLY and CDR2 FYNNEI. CDR3 bases: TGTGCCAGCAGTGATCGGACTAGCGGGGGTCGGATTCAGTACTTC. Protein product: CASSDRTSGGRIQYF.

This chain connects TRBV6-1 to TRBJ1-3, with a weak D call TRBD1 (5 bases). The germline CDR1 and CDR2 sequences are MNHNS and SASEGT. The ends were cut back, 6 bases at V and 5 bases at J, with 17 bases in the middle. The CDR3 loop spans 15 amino acids. For the CDR3, the DNA is TGTGCCAGCAGCCCCGGTGGGGGGGGGAGAAACACCATATATTTT. It is translated as CASSPGGGGRNTIYF.

Of note for this clone: Other DNA sequences in this sample translate to the same CDR3. The chain links TRBV2 to TRBJ2-7; D call uncertain. This CDR3 comprises 11 residues. Germline V CDR1 and CDR2: SNHLY, FYNNEI. The germline V and J ends were trimmed by 6 bases and 3 bases, with 6 bases remaining between them. CDR3: CASRAYYEQYF. The CDR3 nucleotides are TGTGCCAGCAGGGCGTACTACGAGCAGTACTTC. The full variable domain, rest sourced from reference TRBV2 and TRBJ2-7, is EPEVTQTPSHQVTQMGQEVILRCVPISNHLYFYWYRQILGQKVEFLVSFYNNEISEKSEIFDDQFSVERPDGSNFTLKIRSTKLEDSAMYFCASRAYYEQYFGPGTRLTVT.

The chain is built from TRBV7-2 and TRBJ1-2; no clear D gene. The germline V gene has CDR1 SGHTA and CDR2 FQGNSA. The length of the CDR3 is 12 residues. The V gene lost 3 bases and the J gene lost 4 bases, with 6 bases spanning the gap. The CDR3 DNA reads TGTGCCAGCAGCTTGCCACCCTATGGCTACACCTTC. Its translation is CASSLPPYGYTF.

The table lists this clone with a few counts. V is TRBV11-2 and J is TRBJ2-2; possible D gene TRBD1, 5 bases. CDR1 is SGHAT and CDR2 is FQNNGV in the germline V gene. V lost 3 bases and J lost 0, with 8 bases in between. The CDR3 spans 15 residues. For the CDR3, the DNA is TGTGCCAGCAGCTTTGGGGCCACGAACACCGGGGAGCTGTTTTTT. Its protein is CASSFGATNTGELFF.

J is TRBJ2-3 and V is TRBV28, with 14 positions matching TRBD2. The V gene's germline CDR1 is MDHEN and CDR2 SYDVKM. Trimming cost V 3 bases and J 1 base; bases outside gene matches: 0. This CDR3 is 16 amino acids long. In DNA, the CDR3 is TGTGCCAGCAGTTTGGGACTAGCGGGGGGCACAGATACGCAGTATTTT. This encodes CASSLGLAGGTDTQYF.

This chain links TRBV7-8 with TRBJ2-7; TRBD2 matches 7 bases. Losses at the gene ends were 3 bases for V and 3 bases for J; bases not matched to a gene: 5. The CDR3 spans 14 residues. Germline assignment: CDR1 SGHVS and CDR2 FQNEAQ. This chain's CDR3 is CASSLGTTNYEQYF. The CDR3 bases are TGTGCCAGCAGCTTGGGGACTACCAACTACGAGCAGTACTTC.

This clone was seen more than once but under ten times. The gene calls are TRBV15 and TRBJ2-5; no clear D gene. This CDR3 has 14 amino acids. The V gene's germline CDR1 is LNHNV and CDR2 YYDKDF (reference sequence). Deletions cut 0 bases from V and 0 bases from J, with 5 bases between. The CDR3, as DNA: TGTGCCACCAGCAGAGATAACAACCAAGAGACCCAGTACTTC. Its translation: CATSRDNNQETQYF.

With respect to this clone: In the same sample, other DNA sequences code for this CDR3. J is TRBJ1-6 and V is TRBV5-1; 10 nucleotides agree with TRBD1. This CDR3 is built from 15 residues. J was trimmed by 7 bases and V by 0 bases; bases with no gene match: 1. Germline V lookup: CDR1 SGHRS, CDR2 YFSETQ. CDR3 sequence: CASSLEGQGNSPLHF. The DNA of the CDR3 is TGCGCCAGCAGCTTGGAGGGACAGGGGAATTCACCCCTCCACTTT.

This clone has a handful of counts. The V call is TRBV28, the J call TRBJ2-7; no clear D gene. V gave up 7 bases and J gave up 2 bases, with 12 bases separating them. CDR3 length: 13 residues. Germline-derived CDR1 and CDR2 are MDHEN and SYDVKM. DNA of the CDR3: TGTGCCAGCACGGAGACCCTCACCTACGAGCAGTACTTC. Translating gives CASTETLTYEQYF.

The chain employs TRBV5-5 and TRBJ2-3, with TRBD1 matching over 7 bases. J was trimmed by 1 base and V by 3 bases; bases with no gene match: 5. The CDR3 covers 15 residues. Germline CDR1 and CDR2: SGHKS and YYEKEE (reference sequence). CDR3 nucleotides: TGTGCCAGCAGCTACAGCGGACAGGGCACAGATACGCAGTATTTT. Translation gives CASSYSGQGTDTQYF. Filled out from reference TRBV5-5 and TRBJ2-3, the complete variable domain reads DAGVTQSPTHLIKTRGQQVTLRCSPISGHKSVSWYQQVLGQGPQFIFQYYEKEERGRGNFPDRFSARQFPNYSSELNVNALLLGDSALYLCASSYSGQGTDTQYFGPGTRLTVL.

The chain links TRBV27 to TRBJ1-2; maybe TRBD1 (6 bases). The CDR3 loop spans 14 amino acids. Germline V CDR1 and CDR2: MNHEY, SMNVEV (reference sequence). The V end was cut by 0 bases, the J end by 8 bases, with 13 bases between. In DNA form, the CDR3 reads TGTGCCAGCAGTTTATCGGGGGCGCGGGGAGGCTACACCTTC. Its translation is CASSLSGARGGYTF.

With respect to this clone: The same CDR3 can be traced to other DNA sequences in this sample. The chain combines TRBV9 with TRBJ2-1, with 7 bases identical to TRBD2. V lost 0 bases to trimming and J lost 4 bases; unmatched junction nucleotides: 7. The CDR3 extends over 16 amino acids. Germline CDR1 reads SGDLS; CDR2 reads YYNGEE. The DNA of the CDR3 is TGTGCCAGCAGCGTAGGAGGCGGGGGTTCGTACAATGAGCAGTTCTTC. The encoded protein is CASSVGGGGSYNEQFF. Full variable domain (outside the CDR3, taken from reference TRBV9 and TRBJ2-1): DSGVTQTPKHLITATGQRVTLRCSPRSGDLSVYWYQQSLDQGLQFLIQYYNGEERAKGNILERFSAQQFPDLHSELNLSSLELGDSALYFCASSVGGGGSYNEQFFGPGTRLTVL.

The rearrangement joins TRBV11-2 to TRBJ2-3; TRBD2 agrees at 7 bases. Losses at the gene ends were 2 bases for V and 3 bases for J; bases not matched to a gene: 5. This CDR3 has 15 amino acids. Germline V gene data show CDR1 as SGHAT and CDR2 as FQNNGV. In nucleotides, the CDR3 is TGTGCCAGCAGCTTACGCGGCGGGGGTACAGATACGCAGTATTTT. It is translated as CASSLRGGGTDTQYF.

The chain recombines TRBV29-1 with TRBJ2-4; a weak D match, TRBD2 (7 bases). The V and J ends lost 2 bases and 1 base respectively, with 15 bases between them. The CDR3 is 16 residues long. The V gene's germline CDR1 is SQVTM and CDR2 ANQGSEA. The CDR3 region has the DNA TGCAGCGTTGAACTTGGAGGGGGGGAGGCCAAAAACATTCAGTACTTC. Protein: CSVELGGGEAKNIQYF. Full variable domain (outside the CDR3, taken from reference TRBV29-1 and TRBJ2-4): SAVISQKPSRDICQRGTSLTIQCQVDSQVTMMFWYRQQPGQSLTLIATANQGSEATYESGFVIDKFPISRPNLTFSTLTVSNMSPEDSSIYLCSVELGGGEAKNIQYFGAGTRLSVL.

This sequence joins TRBV6-6 and TRBJ2-7, with 7 bases identical to TRBD2. This CDR3 has 12 residues. The junction had 4 bases not matched to a gene; V was cut back by 7 bases and J by 4 bases. Per the germline V gene, CDR1 is MNHNY and CDR2 is SVGAGI (reference sequence). The CDR3 DNA follows: TGTGCCAGCACCAGCGGGACGTACGAGCAGTACTTC. It encodes CASTSGTYEQYF.